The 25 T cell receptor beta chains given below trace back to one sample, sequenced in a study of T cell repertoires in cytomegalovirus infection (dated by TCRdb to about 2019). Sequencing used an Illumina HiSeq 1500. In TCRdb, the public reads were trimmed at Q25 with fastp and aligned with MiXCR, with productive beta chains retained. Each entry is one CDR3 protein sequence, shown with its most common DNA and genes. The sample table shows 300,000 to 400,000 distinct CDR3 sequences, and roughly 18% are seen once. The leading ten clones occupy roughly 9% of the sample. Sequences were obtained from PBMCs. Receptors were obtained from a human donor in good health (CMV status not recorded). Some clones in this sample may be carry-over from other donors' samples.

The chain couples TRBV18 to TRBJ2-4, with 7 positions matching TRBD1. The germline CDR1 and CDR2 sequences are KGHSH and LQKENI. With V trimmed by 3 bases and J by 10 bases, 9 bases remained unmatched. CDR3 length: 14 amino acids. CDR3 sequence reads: CASSPPSTGEIQYF. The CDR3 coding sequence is TGTGCCAGCTCACCTCCATCCACAGGGGAAATTCAGTACTTC.

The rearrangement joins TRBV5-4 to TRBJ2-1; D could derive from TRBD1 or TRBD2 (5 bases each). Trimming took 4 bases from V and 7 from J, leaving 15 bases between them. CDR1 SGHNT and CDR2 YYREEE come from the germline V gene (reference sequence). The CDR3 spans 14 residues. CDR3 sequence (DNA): TGTGCCAGCAGCCTGGGATTGAGGGGTAATGAGCAGTTCTTC. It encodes CASSLGLRGNEQFF.

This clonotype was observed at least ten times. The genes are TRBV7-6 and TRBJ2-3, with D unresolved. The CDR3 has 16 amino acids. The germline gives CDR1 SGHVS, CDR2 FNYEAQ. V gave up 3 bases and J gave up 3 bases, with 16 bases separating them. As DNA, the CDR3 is TGTGCCAGCAGCTTTCCCTCCGTAGCAGGAACAGATACGCAGTATTTT. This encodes CASSFPSVAGTDTQYF.

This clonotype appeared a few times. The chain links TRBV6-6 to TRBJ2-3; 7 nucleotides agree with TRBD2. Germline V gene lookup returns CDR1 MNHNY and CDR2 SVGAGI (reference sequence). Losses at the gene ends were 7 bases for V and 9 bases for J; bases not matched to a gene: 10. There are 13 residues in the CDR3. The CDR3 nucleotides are TGTGCCAGCAAGGCGGGAGCGGCGGCCACGCAGTATTTT. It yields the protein CASKAGAAATQYF.

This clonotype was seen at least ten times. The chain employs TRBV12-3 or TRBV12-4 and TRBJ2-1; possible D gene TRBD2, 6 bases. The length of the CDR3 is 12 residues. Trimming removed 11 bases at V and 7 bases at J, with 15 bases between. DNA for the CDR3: TGTGCCTTATCAACGGGAGTTAATGAGCAGTTCTTC. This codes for CALSTGVNEQFF.

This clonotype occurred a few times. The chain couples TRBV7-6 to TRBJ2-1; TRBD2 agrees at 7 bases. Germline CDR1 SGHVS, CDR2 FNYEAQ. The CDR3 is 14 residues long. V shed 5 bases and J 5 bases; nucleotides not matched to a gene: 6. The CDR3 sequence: CASSATGGHNEQFF. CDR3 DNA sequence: TGTGCCAGCAGCGCAACGGGGGGTCACAATGAGCAGTTCTTC.

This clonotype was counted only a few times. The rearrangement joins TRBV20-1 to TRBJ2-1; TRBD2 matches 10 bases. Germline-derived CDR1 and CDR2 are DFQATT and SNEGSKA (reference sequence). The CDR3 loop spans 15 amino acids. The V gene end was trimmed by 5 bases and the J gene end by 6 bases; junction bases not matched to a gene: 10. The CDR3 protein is CSARWASGRINEQFF. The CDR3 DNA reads TGCAGTGCTCGTTGGGCTAGCGGGAGAATCAATGAGCAGTTCTTC.

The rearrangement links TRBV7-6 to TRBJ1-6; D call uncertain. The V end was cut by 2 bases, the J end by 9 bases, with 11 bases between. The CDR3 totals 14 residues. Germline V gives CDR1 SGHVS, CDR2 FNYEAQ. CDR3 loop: CASSLTPDGSPLHF. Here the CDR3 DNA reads TGTGCCAGCAGCTTAACCCCTGACGGTTCACCCCTCCACTTT.

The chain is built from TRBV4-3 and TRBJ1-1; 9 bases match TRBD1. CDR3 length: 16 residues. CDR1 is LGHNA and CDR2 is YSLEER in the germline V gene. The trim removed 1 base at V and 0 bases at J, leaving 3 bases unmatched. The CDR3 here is CASSQGDRDMNTEAFF. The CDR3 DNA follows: TGCGCCAGCAGCCAAGGGGACAGGGACATGAACACTGAAGCTTTCTTT.

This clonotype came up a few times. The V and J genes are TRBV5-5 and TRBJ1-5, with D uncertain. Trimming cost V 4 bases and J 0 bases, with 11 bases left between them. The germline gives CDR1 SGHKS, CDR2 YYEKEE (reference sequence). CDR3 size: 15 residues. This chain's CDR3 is CASSGGDYSNQPQHF. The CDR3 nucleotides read TGTGCCAGCAGCGGCGGTGATTATAGCAATCAGCCCCAGCATTTT.

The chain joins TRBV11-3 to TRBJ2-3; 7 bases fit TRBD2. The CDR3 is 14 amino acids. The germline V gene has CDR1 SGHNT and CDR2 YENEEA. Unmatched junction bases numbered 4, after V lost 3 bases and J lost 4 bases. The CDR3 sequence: CASSFGTKADTQYF. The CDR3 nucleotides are TGTGCCAGCAGCTTCGGGACTAAGGCAGATACGCAGTATTTT.

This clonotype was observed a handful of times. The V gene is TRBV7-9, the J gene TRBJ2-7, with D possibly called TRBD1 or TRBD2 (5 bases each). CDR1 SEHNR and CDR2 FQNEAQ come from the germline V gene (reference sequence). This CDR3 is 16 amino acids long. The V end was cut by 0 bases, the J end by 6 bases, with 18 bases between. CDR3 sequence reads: CASSLAGRSREGEQYF. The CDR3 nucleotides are TGTGCCAGCAGCTTAGCGGGACGGTCGAGAGAAGGCGAGCAGTACTTC.

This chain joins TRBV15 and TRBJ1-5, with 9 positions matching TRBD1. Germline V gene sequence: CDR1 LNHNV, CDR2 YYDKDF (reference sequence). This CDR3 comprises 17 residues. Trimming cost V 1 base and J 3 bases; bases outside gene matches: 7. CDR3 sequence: CATSRVGQGTVNQPQHF. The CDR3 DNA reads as TGTGCCACCAGCAGAGTGGGACAGGGTACCGTCAATCAGCCCCAGCATTTT.

CDR3 DNA: TGTGCCAGCTCACCACCCCCGGGACAGGGGACCTACGAGCAGTACTTC. It is translated as CASSPPPGQGTYEQYF. V gene TRBV18 combines with J gene TRBJ2-7; 10 positions agree with TRBD1. V dropped 0 bases and J dropped 2; count of bases not matched to a gene: 4. The germline V gene encodes CDR1 KGHSH and CDR2 LQKENI. CDR3 length equals 16 residues.

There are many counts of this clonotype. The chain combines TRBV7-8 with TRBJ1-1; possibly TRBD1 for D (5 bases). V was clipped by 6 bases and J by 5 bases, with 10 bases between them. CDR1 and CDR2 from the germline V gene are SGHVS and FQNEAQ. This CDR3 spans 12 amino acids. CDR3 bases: TGTGCCAGCAGTCCAGGGTCTACTGAAGCTTTCTTT. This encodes CASSPGSTEAFF.

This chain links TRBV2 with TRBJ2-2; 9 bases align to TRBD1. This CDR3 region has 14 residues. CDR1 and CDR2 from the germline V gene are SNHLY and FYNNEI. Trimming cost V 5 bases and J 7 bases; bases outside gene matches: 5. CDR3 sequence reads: CASSPDRGGGELFF. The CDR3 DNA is TGTGCCAGCAGTCCGGACAGGGGTGGCGGGGAGCTGTTTTTT. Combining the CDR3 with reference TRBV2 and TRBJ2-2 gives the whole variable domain EPEVTQTPSHQVTQMGQEVILRCVPISNHLYFYWYRQILGQKVEFLVSFYNNEISEKSEIFDDQFSVERPDGSNFTLKIRSTKLEDSAMYFCASSPDRGGGELFFGEGSRLTVL.

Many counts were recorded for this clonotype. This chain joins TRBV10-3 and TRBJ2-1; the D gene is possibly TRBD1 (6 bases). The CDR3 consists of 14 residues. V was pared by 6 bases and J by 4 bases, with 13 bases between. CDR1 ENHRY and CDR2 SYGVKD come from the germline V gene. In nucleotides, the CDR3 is TGTGCCATCAGCGGCCGGGACACTTACAATGAGCAGTTCTTC. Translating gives CAISGRDTYNEQFF.

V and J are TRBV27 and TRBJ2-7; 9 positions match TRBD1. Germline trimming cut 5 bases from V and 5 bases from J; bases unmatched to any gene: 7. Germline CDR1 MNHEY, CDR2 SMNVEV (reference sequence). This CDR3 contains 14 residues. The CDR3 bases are TGTGCCAGCAGTCCGACAGGGGGGGAAAACGAGCAGTACTTC. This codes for CASSPTGGENEQYF.

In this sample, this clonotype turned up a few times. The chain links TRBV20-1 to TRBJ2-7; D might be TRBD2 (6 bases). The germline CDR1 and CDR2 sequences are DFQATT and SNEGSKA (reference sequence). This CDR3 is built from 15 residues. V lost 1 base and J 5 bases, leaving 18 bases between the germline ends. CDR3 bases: TGCAGTGCTAGAGCCCCTCGTGGGAGGACTAACGAGCAGTACTTC. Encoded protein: CSARAPRGRTNEQYF.

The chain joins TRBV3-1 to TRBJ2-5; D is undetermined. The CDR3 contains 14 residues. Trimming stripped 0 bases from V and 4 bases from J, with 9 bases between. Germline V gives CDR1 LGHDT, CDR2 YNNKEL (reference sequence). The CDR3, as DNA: TGTGCCAGCAGCCAAGAGATGAGAGGAGAGACCCAGTACTTC. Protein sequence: CASSQEMRGETQYF.

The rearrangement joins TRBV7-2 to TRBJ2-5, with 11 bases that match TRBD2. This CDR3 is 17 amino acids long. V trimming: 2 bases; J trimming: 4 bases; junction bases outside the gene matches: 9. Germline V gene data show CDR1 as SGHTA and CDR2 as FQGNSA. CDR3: CASSLRASGGRGETQYF. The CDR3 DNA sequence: TGTGCCAGCAGCTTAAGAGCTAGCGGGGGGAGAGGAGAGACCCAGTACTTC.

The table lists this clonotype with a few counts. In DNA, the CDR3 is TGTGCCAGCCGCCGTGACGGGAACTCCTACGAGCAGTACTTC. This translates into CASRRDGNSYEQYF. The chain uses TRBV27 and TRBJ2-7, with TRBD2 as a possible D gene (5 bases). The CDR3 totals 14 residues. Trimming removed 8 bases at V and 0 bases at J, with 14 bases between. CDR1 and CDR2 from the germline V gene are MNHEY and SMNVEV (reference sequence).

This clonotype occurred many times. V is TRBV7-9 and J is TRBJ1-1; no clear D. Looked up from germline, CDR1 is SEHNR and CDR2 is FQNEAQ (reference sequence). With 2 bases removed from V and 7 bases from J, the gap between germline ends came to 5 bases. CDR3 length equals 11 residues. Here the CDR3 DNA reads TGTGCCAGCAGCTTAAGCCTTGAAGCTTTCTTT. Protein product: CASSLSLEAFF.

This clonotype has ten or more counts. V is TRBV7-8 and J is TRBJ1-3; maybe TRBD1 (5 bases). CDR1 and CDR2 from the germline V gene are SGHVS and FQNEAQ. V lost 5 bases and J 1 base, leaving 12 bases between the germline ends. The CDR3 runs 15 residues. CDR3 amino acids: CASSTGRQSGNTIYF. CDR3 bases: TGTGCCAGCAGCACGGGGAGACAGTCTGGAAACACCATATATTTT.

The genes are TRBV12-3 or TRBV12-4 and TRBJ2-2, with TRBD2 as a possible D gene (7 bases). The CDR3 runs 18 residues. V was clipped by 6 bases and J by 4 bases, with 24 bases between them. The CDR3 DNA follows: TGTGCCAGCAGCTATCCCGGCCGGGGGGCCGGAGGCACCGGGGAGCTGTTTTTT. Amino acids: CASSYPGRGAGGTGELFF.